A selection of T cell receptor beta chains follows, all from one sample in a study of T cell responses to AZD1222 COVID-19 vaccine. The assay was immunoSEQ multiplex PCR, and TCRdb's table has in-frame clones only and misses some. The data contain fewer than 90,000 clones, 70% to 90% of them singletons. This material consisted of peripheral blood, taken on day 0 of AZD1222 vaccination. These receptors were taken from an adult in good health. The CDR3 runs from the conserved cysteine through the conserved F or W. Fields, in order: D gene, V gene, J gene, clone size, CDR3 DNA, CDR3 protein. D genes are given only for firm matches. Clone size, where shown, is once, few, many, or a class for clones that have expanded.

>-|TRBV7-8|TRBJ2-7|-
TGTGCCAGCAGCTCCAGGAGGCGGGATTCGGGCTACGAGCAGTACTTC
CASSSRRRDSGYEQYF
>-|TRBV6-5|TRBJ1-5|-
TGTGCCAGCAGTACGGGAAACAATCAGCCCCAGCATTTT
CASSTGNNQPQHF
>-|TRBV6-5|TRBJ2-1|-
TGTGCCAGCAGACCCGGAGGGTCCTACAATGAGCAGTTCTTC
CASRPGGSYNEQFF
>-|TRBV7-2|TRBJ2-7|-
TGTGCCAGCAGCTTAGTCGGCGGCGGAAGCTCCTACGAGCAGTACTTC
CASSLVGGGSSYEQYF
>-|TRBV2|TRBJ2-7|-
TGTGCCAGCAGTGAAGGGTGGGCGACCTCCTACGAGCAGTACTTC
CASSEGWATSYEQYF
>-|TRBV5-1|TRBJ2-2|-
TGCGCCAGCAGCCCCGGACGAGCGAACACCGGGGAGCTGTTTTTT
CASSPGRANTGELFF
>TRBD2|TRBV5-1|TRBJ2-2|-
TGCGCCAGCAGTTATAGCGGGGCGTCGAACACCGGGGAGCTGTTTTTT
CASSYSGASNTGELFF
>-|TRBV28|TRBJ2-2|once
TGTGCCAGCATCACCCTGCTTGGTAGGGGTAACACCGGGGAGCTGTTTTTT
CASITLLGRGNTGELFF
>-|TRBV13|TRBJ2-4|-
TGTGCCAGCAGCTTAGACCGCACAACAAACATTCAGTACTTC
CASSLDRTTNIQYF
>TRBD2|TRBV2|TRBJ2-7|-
TGTGCCAGCAGTGATGGACTAGCGGGAGGGTTATGGTTC
CASSDGLAGGLWF
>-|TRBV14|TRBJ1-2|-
TGTGCCAGCAGCCAAGATTTTACCTATGGCTACACCTTC
CASSQDFTYGYTF
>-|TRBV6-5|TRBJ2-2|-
TGTGCCAGCAGTCCGAACACCGGGGAGCTGTTTTTT
CASSPNTGELFF
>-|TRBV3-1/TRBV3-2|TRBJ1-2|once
TGTGCCAGCAGCCAAGATTTTCTTCCGGGAAGCAGTGGGGGCTACACCTTC
CASSQDFLPGSSGGYTF
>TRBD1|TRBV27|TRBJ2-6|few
TGTGCCAGCAGTTCAGGGTACGGACAGGAAGCCAACGTCCTGACTTTC
CASSSGYGQEANVLTF
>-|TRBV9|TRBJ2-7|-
TGTGCCAGCAGCGTAGAAAGCTGGAGTTACGAGCAGTACTTC
CASSVESWSYEQYF
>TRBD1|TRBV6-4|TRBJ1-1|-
TGTGCCAGCAGGGCTGACAGGGTCGGGAACACTGAAGCTTTCTTT
CASRADRVGNTEAFF
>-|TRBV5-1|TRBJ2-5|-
TGCGCCAGCAATGCCAGGGGCTACCAAGAGACCCAGTACTTC
CASNARGYQETQYF
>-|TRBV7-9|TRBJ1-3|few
TGTGCCAGCGCCAATCACAGAAACACCATATATTTT
CASANHRNTIYF
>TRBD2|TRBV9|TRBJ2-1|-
TGTGCCAGCAGCGGGGGACTAGCGGGAGGCCGCCGGGCCAATGAGCAGTTCTTC
CASSGGLAGGRRANEQFF
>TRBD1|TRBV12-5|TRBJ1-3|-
TGTGCTAGTGGTTCTACAGGGGCGGGAAACACCATATATTTT
CASGSTGAGNTIYF
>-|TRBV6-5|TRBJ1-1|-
TGTGCCAGCAGGGCAGGGGCGAACACTGAAGCTTTCTTT
CASRAGANTEAFF
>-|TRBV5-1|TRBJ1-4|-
TGCGCCAGCAGCTTCTTCGCATTTGCAACTAATGAAAAACTGTTTTTT
CASSFFAFATNEKLFF
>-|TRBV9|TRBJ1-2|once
TGTGCCAGCAGCGTAGACGGGGATGGCTACACCTTC
CASSVDGDGYTF
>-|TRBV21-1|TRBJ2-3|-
TGTGCCAGCAGCCCGGACAGGAGGAGCACAGATACGCAGTATTTT
CASSPDRRSTDTQYF
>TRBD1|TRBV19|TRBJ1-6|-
TGTGCCAGTAGCCTGACAGGGGGCCCCTCACCCCTCCACTTT
CASSLTGGPSPLHF
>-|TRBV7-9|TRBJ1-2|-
TGTGCCAGCAGCTTATGGCAGGGGTGGGGCTACACCTTC
CASSLWQGWGYTF
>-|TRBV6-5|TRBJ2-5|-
TGTGCCAGCAGTTACCCGGGACGGCAACAAGAGACCCAGTACTTC
CASSYPGRQQETQYF
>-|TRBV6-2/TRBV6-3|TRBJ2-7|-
TGTGCCAGCAGTTACCGTCCGGGAGAGGGTCTCGAGCAGTACTTC
CASSYRPGEGLEQYF
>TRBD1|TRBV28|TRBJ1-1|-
TGTGCCAGTGAAACCGGGACAGGGTACGGTGAGGCTTTCTTT
CASETGTGYGEAFF
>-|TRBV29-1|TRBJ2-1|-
TGCAGCGTGGGCCGGGGCGATGGCGAGCAGTTCTTC
CSVGRGDGEQFF
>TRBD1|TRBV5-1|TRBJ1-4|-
TGCGCCAGCAGCTCCGGACAGGGTCTTAATGAAAAACTGTTTTTT
CASSSGQGLNEKLFF
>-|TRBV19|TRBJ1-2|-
TGTGCCAGTAGTATGCCAATTCTGGGCTATGGCTACACCTTC
CASSMPILGYGYTF
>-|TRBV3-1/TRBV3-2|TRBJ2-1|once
TGTGCCAGCAGCCAAGAGCAGGTAGGATTGTTCTTC
CASSQEQVGLFF
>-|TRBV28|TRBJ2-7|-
TGTGCCAGCAGCGCCCTATGGGCGGCCTACGAGCAGTACTTC
CASSALWAAYEQYF
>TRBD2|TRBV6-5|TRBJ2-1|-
TGTGCCAGCTCCTTACTAGCGGACAATGAGCAGTTCTTC
CASSLLADNEQFF
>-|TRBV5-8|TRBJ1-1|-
TGTGCCAGCAGCCCACCCGGGCAGATGAACACTGAAGCTTTCTTT
CASSPPGQMNTEAFF
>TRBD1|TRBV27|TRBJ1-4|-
TGTGCCAGCAGTTCCGGGACAGGGAGTGAAAAACTGTTTTTT
CASSSGTGSEKLFF
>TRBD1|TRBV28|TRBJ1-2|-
TGTGCCAGCAGTGGGACAGCTTGGTACTATGGCTACACCTTC
CASSGTAWYYGYTF
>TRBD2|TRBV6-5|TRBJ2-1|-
TGTGCCAGCAACCAACGGGGGGGCTTGAATGAGCAGTTCTTC
CASNQRGGLNEQFF
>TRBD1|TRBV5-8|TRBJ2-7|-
TGTGCCAGCAGCTTGGGGGGTAGGGGGCGCCGGGAGCAGTACTTC
CASSLGGRGRREQYF
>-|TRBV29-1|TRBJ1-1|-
TGCAGCGTTGAATACGTCGCAGCGAAGAACACTGAAGCTTTCTTT
CSVEYVAAKNTEAFF
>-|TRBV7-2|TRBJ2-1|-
TGTGCCAGCAGCTTAGAGGGAAGACCCTCCAATGAGCAGTTCTTC
CASSLEGRPSNEQFF
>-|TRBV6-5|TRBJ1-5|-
TGTGCCATCGTTAACGGTGTAAACAATCAGCCCCAGCATTTT
CAIVNGVNNQPQHF
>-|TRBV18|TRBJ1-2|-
TGTGCCAGCTCACCAAGGGATTATGGCTACACCTTC
CASSPRDYGYTF
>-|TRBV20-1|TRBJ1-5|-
TGCCAGAGAAGCAATCAGCCCCAGCATTTT
CQRSNQPQHF
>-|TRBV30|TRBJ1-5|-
TGTGCCTGGAGGCCCGGGCCAGGGGAAGGTCAGCCCCAGCATTTT
CAWRPGPGEGQPQHF
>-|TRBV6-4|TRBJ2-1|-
TGTGCCAGCAGCCGGGAGTCAGCTGGAATCAGCTCCTACAATGAGCAGTTCTTC
CASSRESAGISSYNEQFF
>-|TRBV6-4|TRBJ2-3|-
TGTGCCAGCAGTCGGACCACCATAGATACGCAGTATTTT
CASSRTTIDTQYF
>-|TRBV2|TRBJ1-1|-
TGTGCCAGCATCCTATACACTGAAGCTTTCTTT
CASILYTEAFF
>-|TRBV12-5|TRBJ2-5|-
TGTGCTAGTGGTTTGGTAACCTTAATAGGACCGAGACTTCAAGAGACCCAGTACTTC
CASGLVTLIGPRLQETQYF
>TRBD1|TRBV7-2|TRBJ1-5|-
TGTGCCAGCACCACAGGGGCTCAGGGGTTCGGCAATCAGCCCCAGCATTTT
CASTTGAQGFGNQPQHF
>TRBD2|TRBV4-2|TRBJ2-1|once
TGTGCCAGCAGCCAAGTAGCTAGCGGGGCCGACAATGAGCAGTTCTTC
CASSQVASGADNEQFF
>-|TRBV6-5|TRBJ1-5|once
TGTGCCAGCAGCATTTACCAGGGAAACCAGCCCCAGCATTTT
CASSIYQGNQPQHF
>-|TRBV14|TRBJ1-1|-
TGTGCCAGCAGCGGACACACTGAAGCTTTCTTT
CASSGHTEAFF
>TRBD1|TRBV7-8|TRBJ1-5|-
TGTGCCAGCAGCTATGTTGGCAGGGGGCGATCCAATCAGCCCCAGCATTTT
CASSYVGRGRSNQPQHF
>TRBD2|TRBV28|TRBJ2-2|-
TGTGCCAGCACCCTGGGACTAGCGGGACGGACCGGGGAGCTGTTTTTT
CASTLGLAGRTGELFF